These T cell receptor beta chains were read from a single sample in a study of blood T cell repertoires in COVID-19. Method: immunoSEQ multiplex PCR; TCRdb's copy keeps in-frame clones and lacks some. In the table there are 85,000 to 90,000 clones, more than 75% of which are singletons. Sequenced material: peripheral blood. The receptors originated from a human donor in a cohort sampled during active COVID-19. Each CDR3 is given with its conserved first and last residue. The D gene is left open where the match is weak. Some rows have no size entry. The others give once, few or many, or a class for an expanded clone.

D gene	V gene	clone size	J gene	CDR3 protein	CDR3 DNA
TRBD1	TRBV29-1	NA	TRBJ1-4	CSVEGDRTSNEKLFF	TGCAGCGTTGAGGGGGACAGGACTTCTAATGAAAAACTGTTTTTT
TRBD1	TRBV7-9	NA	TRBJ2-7	CASSSGGGHEQYF	TGTGCCAGCAGCTCAGGGGGCGGGCACGAGCAGTACTTC
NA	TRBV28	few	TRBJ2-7	CASSFGGSSSYEQYF	TGTGCCAGCAGTTTTGGAGGTTCTAGCTCCTACGAGCAGTACTTC
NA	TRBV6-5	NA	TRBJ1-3	CASSYSGAGNTIYF	TGTGCCAGCAGTTACTCGGGCGCTGGAAACACCATATATTTT
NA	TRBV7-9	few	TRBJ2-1	CASSWELEQFF	TGTGCCAGCAGCTGGGAGCTTGAGCAGTTCTTC
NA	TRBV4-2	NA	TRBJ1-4	CASSQAGGLGNEKLFF	TGTGCCAGCAGCCAAGCCGGGGGGCTCGGTAATGAAAAACTGTTTTTT
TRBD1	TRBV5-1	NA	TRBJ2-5	CASSLSGGEGTQYF	TGCGCCAGCAGCTTGTCAGGGGGCGAGGGGACCCAGTACTTC
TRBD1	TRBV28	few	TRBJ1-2	CASSSSTGVYGYTF	TGTGCCAGCAGTTCAAGTACAGGGGTCTATGGCTACACCTTC
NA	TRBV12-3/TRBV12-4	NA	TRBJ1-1	CASSLDSNTEAFF	TGTGCCAGCAGTCTTGACAGCAACACTGAAGCTTTCTTT
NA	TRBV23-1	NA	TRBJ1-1	CASSQPHTEMNTEAFF	TGCGCCAGCAGTCAACCTCACACAGAGATGAACACTGAAGCTTTCTTT
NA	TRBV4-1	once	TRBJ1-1	CASSQEGRGTEAFF	TGCGCCAGCAGCCAAGAGGGGAGAGGGACTGAAGCTTTCTTT
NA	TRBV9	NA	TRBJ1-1	CASSVNPLSVGENTEAFF	TGTGCCAGCAGCGTTAATCCCCTTTCCGTAGGAGAGAACACTGAAGCTTTCTTT
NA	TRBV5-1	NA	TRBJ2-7	CASSFYGGYEQYF	TGCGCCAGCAGCTTTTACGGAGGCTACGAGCAGTACTTC
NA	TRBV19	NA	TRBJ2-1	CASNQREASYNEQFF	TGTGCCAGTAACCAGCGTGAGGCCTCCTACAATGAGCAGTTCTTC
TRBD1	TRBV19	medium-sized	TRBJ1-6	CASSGQAYNSPLHF	TGTGCCAGTAGTGGACAGGCCTATAATTCACCCCTCCACTTT
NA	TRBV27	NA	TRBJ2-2	CASSLQAQLNTGELFF	TGTGCCAGCAGTTTGCAAGCCCAACTGAACACCGGGGAGCTGTTTTTT
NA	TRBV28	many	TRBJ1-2	CASRSNEPINYGYTF	TGTGCCAGCAGGTCCAACGAGCCCATTAACTATGGCTACACCTTC
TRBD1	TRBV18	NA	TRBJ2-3	CASSPSGQGIADTQYF	TGTGCCAGCTCACCATCCGGACAGGGCATCGCAGATACGCAGTATTTT
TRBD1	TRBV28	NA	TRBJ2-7	CASQRQGEQYF	TGTGCCAGCCAACGACAGGGAGAGCAGTACTTC
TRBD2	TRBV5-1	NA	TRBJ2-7	CATRIAGGSYEQYF	TGCGCCACCCGTATAGCGGGAGGGTCCTACGAGCAGTACTTC
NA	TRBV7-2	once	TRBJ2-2	CASSLYGTSNTGELFF	TGTGCCAGCAGCCTCTATGGGACTTCGAACACCGGGGAGCTGTTTTTT
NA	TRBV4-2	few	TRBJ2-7	CASSQDFKSGFYEQYF	TGTGCCAGCAGCCAAGATTTCAAGTCGGGATTCTACGAGCAGTACTTC
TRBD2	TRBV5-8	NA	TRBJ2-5	CASSIELAGEGTQYF	TGTGCCAGCAGCATCGAGCTAGCGGGAGAAGGGACCCAGTACTTC
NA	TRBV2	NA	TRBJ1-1	CASRETTEAFF	TGTGCCAGCAGGGAAACTACTGAAGCTTTCTTT
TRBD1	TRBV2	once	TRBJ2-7	CASNGPGQGIYEQYF	TGTGCCAGCAATGGTCCGGGACAGGGGATTTACGAGCAGTACTTC
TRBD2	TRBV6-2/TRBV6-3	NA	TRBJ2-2	CASSYRTSGRAYTGELFF	TGTGCCAGCAGTTACCGGACTAGCGGGAGGGCGTACACCGGGGAGCTGTTTTTT
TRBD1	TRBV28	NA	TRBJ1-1	CASRSQGATNTEAFF	TGTGCCAGCAGGTCACAGGGGGCGACGAACACTGAAGCTTTCTTT
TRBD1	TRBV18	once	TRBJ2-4	CASSLRTGNKNIQYF	TGTGCCAGCTCACTGCGGACAGGGAACAAAAACATTCAGTACTTC
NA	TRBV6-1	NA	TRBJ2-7	CASSEGQPNF	TGTGCCAGCAGTGAAGGACAGCCCAACTTC
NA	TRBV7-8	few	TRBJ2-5	CASNLPGTAGETQYF	TGTGCCAGCAACCTACCGGGAACAGCCGGGGAGACCCAGTACTTC
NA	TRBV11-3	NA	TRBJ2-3	CASSLDKSFQCTDTQYF	TGTGCCAGCAGCTTAGATAAATCGTTTCAGTGCACAGATACGCAGTATTTT
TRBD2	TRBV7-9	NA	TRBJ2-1	CASVVGTSGRPNEQFF	TGTGCCAGCGTGGTTGGGACTAGCGGGAGGCCGAATGAGCAGTTCTTC
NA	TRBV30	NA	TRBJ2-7	CAWTIAYEQYF	TGTGCCTGGACTATCGCGTACGAGCAGTACTTC
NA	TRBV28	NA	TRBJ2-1	CASSAPVARLVGNEQFF	TGTGCCAGCAGTGCCCCGGTAGCGCGTTTAGTGGGCAATGAGCAGTTCTTC
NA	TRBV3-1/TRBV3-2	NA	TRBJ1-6	CASSQDPGGGSPLHF	TGTGCCAGCAGCCAAGATCCAGGAGGTGGGTCACCCCTCCACTTT
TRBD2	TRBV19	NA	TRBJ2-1	CASSTRTSDEQFF	TGTGCCAGTAGTACCCGGACTAGTGATGAGCAGTTCTTC
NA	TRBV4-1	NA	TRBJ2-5	CASSQDHAWATQYF	TGCGCCAGCAGCCAAGATCACGCTTGGGCGACCCAGTACTTC
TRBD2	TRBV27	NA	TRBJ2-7	CASSLLPRTSGRYEQYF	TGTGCCAGCAGTTTACTTCCACGGACTAGCGGGAGGTACGAGCAGTACTTC
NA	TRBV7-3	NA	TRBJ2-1	CASSAGTYNEQFF	TGTGCCAGCAGCGCCGGTACCTACAATGAGCAGTTCTTC
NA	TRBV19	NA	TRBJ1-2	CASSVERDYGYTF	TGTGCCAGTAGTGTGGAACGGGACTATGGCTACACCTTC
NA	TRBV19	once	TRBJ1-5	CASSPSGTRNQPQHF	TGTGCCAGTAGTCCCTCGGGAACCCGCAATCAGCCCCAGCATTTT
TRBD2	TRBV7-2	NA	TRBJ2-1	CASSLATSGGYNEQFF	TGTGCCAGCAGCTTAGCAACTAGCGGGGGTTACAATGAGCAGTTCTTC
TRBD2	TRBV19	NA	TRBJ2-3	CASSMSSGGSTDTQYF	TGTGCCAGTAGTATGTCTAGCGGGGGGAGCACAGATACGCAGTATTTT